These 22 T cell receptor beta chains originate from one sample sequenced in a study of metastatic and nonmetastatic thyroid tumors. Patients underwent thyroid surgery, and none had received any treatment before it. With MiXCR, TCRdb called clones anew from the PCR reads. The table includes 15,000 to 20,000 clones, 34% detected once. Sequencing input: tumor tissue. These receptors all stem from a female donor with papillary thyroid cancer or a benign thyroid nodule (not recorded which). Some clones in this sample may be carry-over from other donors' samples.

The gene calls are TRBV6-1 and TRBJ1-5, with 7 bases lining up with TRBD1. Germline V gene lookup returns CDR1 MNHNS and CDR2 SASEGT. The length of the CDR3 is 14 residues. The J segment lost 3 bases and the V segment lost 7 bases, leaving 6 bases of the junction unmatched. In DNA, the CDR3 is TGTGCCAGCATAAGGGGGCTGGTCAATCAGCCCCAGCATTTT. It is translated as CASIRGLVNQPQHF.

The rearrangement links TRBV6-1 to TRBJ2-5; 9 positions match TRBD1. Per the germline V gene, CDR1 is MNHNS and CDR2 is SASEGT. V lost 6 bases to trimming and J lost 8 bases; unmatched junction nucleotides: 7. There are 13 residues in the CDR3. The DNA of the CDR3 is TGTGCCAGCAGCGAGGGACAGGGAAGCACCCAGTACTTC. It yields the protein CASSEGQGSTQYF.

About this clone: Because the CDR3 is missing its conserved closing phenylalanine or tryptophan, this is likely a read error. The rearrangement links TRBV7-8 to TRBJ1-5, with D hard to call. Trimming stripped 6 bases from V and 10 bases from J, with 16 bases between. CDR3 length: 13 residues. Germline values: CDR1 SGHVS, CDR2 FQNEAQ. The CDR3 region is CASSSSLSEPQHL. The CDR3 nucleotides read TGTGCCAGCAGTTCGAGCCTTTCTGAACCCCAGCATTTG.

This clone was seen a few times. This rearrangement joins TRBV6-1 to TRBJ1-2, with D unclear. CDR1 and CDR2 (germline): MNHNS, SASEGT. This CDR3 region has 15 residues. V dropped 6 bases and J dropped 6 bases, with 20 bases sitting between them. The CDR3 region is CASRARGGPLDGYTF. CDR3 sequence (DNA): TGTGCCAGCAGAGCCCGAGGAGGGCCTTTGGATGGCTACACCTTC.

The chain carries TRBV27 and TRBJ1-2, with 9 bases identical to TRBD1. Unmatched junction bases numbered 20, after V lost 7 bases and J lost 5 bases. The CDR3 length is 18 residues. Germline loops: CDR1 MNHEY, CDR2 SMNVEV (reference sequence). CDR3 amino acids: CASNNGDRGKYLSYGYTF. Written as DNA, the CDR3 is TGTGCCAGCAATAATGGTGACAGGGGGAAATATCTATCGTATGGCTACACCTTC.

The sample holds a few counts of this clone. The V gene is TRBV6-1, the J gene TRBJ2-3; perhaps TRBD2 as D (5 bases). The V gene lost 6 bases and the J gene lost 5 bases, with 15 bases spanning the gap. Germline V gene sequence: CDR1 MNHNS, CDR2 SASEGT. This CDR3 spans 14 amino acids. CDR3 loop: CASSERWAGDTQYF. In DNA, the CDR3 is TGTGCCAGCAGCGAACGGTGGGCGGGAGATACGCAGTATTTT.

Turning to this clone: The junction departs from the called germline gene at one end, perhaps through a read error. The gene calls are TRBV20-1 and TRBJ1-2; D uncertain. Germline V CDR1 and CDR2: DFQATT, SNEGSKA (reference sequence). This CDR3 is 12 amino acids long. CDR3 residues: CSSSYRDYGYAF. The DNA for the CDR3 is TGCAGTTCTAGCTATAGAGACTATGGCTACGCCTTC.

This clone occurred a few times. The gene calls are TRBV15 and TRBJ2-7; perhaps TRBD1 as D (7 bases). The CDR3 totals 14 residues. Trimming took 5 bases from V and 7 from J, leaving 18 bases between them. Germline CDR1 is LNHNV and CDR2 is YYDKDF (reference sequence). CDR3 protein: CATSAQGGGREQYF. CDR3 coding DNA: TGTGCCACCAGCGCCCAGGGGGGTGGGCGTGAGCAGTACTTC. Full variable domain (rest looked up from reference TRBV15 and TRBJ2-7): DAMVIQNPRYQVTQFGKPVTLSCSQTLNHNVMYWYQQKSSQAPKLLFHYYDKDFNNEADTPDNFQSRRPNTSFCFLDIRSPGLGDTAMYLCATSAQGGGREQYFGPGTRLTVT.

This chain links TRBV6-1 with TRBJ1-2; 10 bases are a match to TRBD1. Looked up from germline, CDR1 is MNHNS and CDR2 is SASEGT. Germline trimming cut 6 bases from V and 2 bases from J; bases unmatched to any gene: 9. The CDR3 has 16 residues. The CDR3 DNA reads TGTGCCAGCAGAACGGACAGGGGGGGGAGCAACTATGGCTACACCTTC. The encoded protein is CASRTDRGGSNYGYTF.

This clone is termed medium-sized (0.01 to 0.1%). V usage is TRBV28 and J usage is TRBJ1-3; D may be TRBD1 (5 bases). V was pared by 2 bases and J by 2 bases, with 16 bases between. Germline V lookup: CDR1 MDHEN, CDR2 SYDVKM. The CDR3 totals 17 residues. The CDR3 DNA reads TGTGCCAGCAGTTTACGTGACAGATTCCCTCCTGGAAACACCATATATTTT. This codes for CASSLRDRFPPGNTIYF.

The rearrangement uses TRBV5-1 and TRBJ1-1; D possibly corresponds to TRBD1 (6 bases). In germline, CDR1 is SGHRS, CDR2 YFSETQ. This CDR3 is built from 16 residues. V lost 3 bases, J lost 1 base, and 16 bases lay in between. CDR3 sequence (DNA): TGCGCCAGCAGCTCCGGACAGTCAAATTGGAACACTGAAGCTTTCTTT. This encodes CASSSGQSNWNTEAFF.

The rearrangement joins TRBV6-4 to TRBJ2-1; tentative D call: TRBD2 (6 bases). The V gene's germline CDR1 is MRHNA and CDR2 SNTAGT. The CDR3 length is 15 residues. Trimming took 5 bases from V and 4 from J, leaving 15 bases between them. The CDR3 DNA reads as TGTGCCAGCAGTCTGGGGGACTCGCATTACAATGAGCAGTTCTTC. It translates to CASSLGDSHYNEQFF.

This clone has ten or more counts. The V and J genes are TRBV19 and TRBJ1-1; D possibly corresponds to TRBD1 (5 bases). The V end lost 4 bases, the J end lost 6 bases, and 12 bases lay between the germline ends. Germline V gene lookup returns CDR1 LNHDA and CDR2 SQIVND (reference sequence). The CDR3 is 13 amino acids. This CDR3 is CASSTWDLSEAFF. In DNA, the CDR3 is TGTGCCAGTAGTACATGGGACTTGTCTGAAGCTTTCTTT.

This clone showed up many times. V usage is TRBV5-8 and J usage is TRBJ1-1; D unclear. The CDR3 contains 13 residues. The V gene's germline CDR1 is SGHTS and CDR2 YDEGEE. Trimming removed 1 base at V and 8 bases at J, with 12 bases between. DNA of the CDR3: TGTGCCAGCAGCTTGACCCGACGGGCCGAAGCTTTCTTT. Translating it yields CASSLTRRAEAFF.

The sample holds a few counts of this clone. Relative to the germline gene, one junction end is altered; a read error may explain this. The chain links TRBV6-5 to TRBJ2-3; maybe TRBD2 (6 bases). Germline V lookup: CDR1 MNHEY, CDR2 SVGAGI. The CDR3 is 15 amino acids. CDR3: CASSYGRTPTDKQYF. The CDR3 region has the DNA TGTGCCAGCAGTTACGGGAGGACCCCCACAGATAAGCAGTATTTT.

By frequency in the sample, this clone is medium-sized. The V gene is TRBV4-3, the J gene TRBJ2-5; the match to TRBD2 covers 9 bases. The CDR3 contains 16 residues. After removal of 2 bases from V and 4 bases from J, the junction contained 8 bases not matched to a gene. Germline loops: CDR1 LGHNA, CDR2 YSLEER. For the CDR3, the DNA is TGCGCCAGCAGCCAACTAGGGGCGGGAGGGGGAGAGACCCAGTACTTC. Its protein product is CASSQLGAGGGETQYF.

This clone was seen repeatedly, ten times or more. Mismatch with germline at one junction end may stem from a read error. The same CDR3 arises from other DNA sequences in this sample as well. The rearrangement joins TRBV2 to TRBJ1-6; TRBD1 aligns across 7 bases. This CDR3 has 16 residues. Looked up from germline, CDR1 is SNHLY and CDR2 is FYNNEI. Here the CDR3 DNA reads TGTGCCAGCTCGACAGGGCAGAGCTCCTATAATTCGCCCCTCCACTTT. Its protein is CASSTGQSSYNSPLHF.

This clone has only a few counts. V gene TRBV7-3 combines with J gene TRBJ1-4; D is unresolved. Germline CDR1 SGHTA, CDR2 FQGTGA. Trimming cost V 2 bases and J 8 bases, with 15 bases left between them. The CDR3 extends over 15 amino acids. CDR3 amino acids: CASSLGPGTGEKLFF. The CDR3 DNA follows: TGTGCCAGCAGCTTAGGGCCGGGAACGGGGGAAAAACTGTTTTTT.

The chain carries TRBV6-1 and TRBJ1-6; D is possibly TRBD1 (6 bases). Per the germline V gene, CDR1 is MNHNS and CDR2 is SASEGT. This CDR3 is 14 amino acids long. V lost 6 bases and J 5 bases, leaving 11 bases between the germline ends. For the CDR3, the DNA is TGTGCCAGCAGGGGGACATTTAATAATTCACCCCTCCACTTT. Translation gives CASRGTFNNSPLHF.

The sample holds a few counts of this clone. The gene calls are TRBV20-1 and TRBJ1-1; TRBD1 matches 8 bases. The CDR3 runs 14 residues. V dropped 5 bases and J dropped 4; count of bases not matched to a gene: 9. Germline CDR1 DFQATT, CDR2 SNEGSKA (reference sequence). The CDR3 nucleotides read TGCAGTGCTGGGGGACAGGCCGGTTCCACTGAAGCTTTCTTT. It is translated as CSAGGQAGSTEAFF.

This clone occurred once. The chain is built from TRBV9 and TRBJ1-2; D unresolved. The CDR3 runs to 15 residues. Germline V gives CDR1 SGDLS, CDR2 YYNGEE. The V gene lost 3 bases and the J gene lost 2 bases, with 14 bases spanning the gap. Here the CDR3 reads CASSANTDGNYGYTF. As DNA, the CDR3 is TGTGCCAGCAGCGCTAACACGGACGGAAACTATGGCTACACCTTC.

In this sample, this clone turned up many times. The chain joins TRBV10-1 to TRBJ1-1; D uncertain. The V end lost 4 bases, the J end lost 0 bases, and 6 bases lay between the germline ends. This CDR3 contains 13 residues. In germline, CDR1 is WNHNN, CDR2 SYGVQD (reference sequence). The CDR3 bases are TGCGCCAGCAGTGGATTCTTGAACACTGAAGCTTTCTTT. Its translation: CASSGFLNTEAFF.